This T cell receptor (beta chain) was found in a study of tumor and adjacent non-tumor tissue in lung cancer listed by TCRdb under 2018. Describing the broader study: The cohort included around twelve adenocarcinoma, a couple of squamous cell carcinoma and 1 small cell lung cancer patients. Bulk TCRbeta repertoires were compared between lung tumor tissue and matched distant non-tumor lung tissue obtained from roughly 16 lung cancer patients. The approximately 15 enrolled patients, of whom 10 were men and 5 were women, were aged about 30 to 80 years and were diagnosed with TNM stage I to III disease. TCRbeta CDR3 sequencing was performed on approximately 30 paired specimens, with one tumor sample and one normal lung sample collected per patient. Sequencing generated a total of roughly 130 million productive TCRbeta reads, averaging about 4 million reads per sample. Overall study outcomes, separate from this receptor: Neither the sequencing platform nor unique molecular identifiers are named or mentioned anywhere in the methods. TCR diversity was significantly higher in younger patients, and higher tumor TCR diversity was associated with shorter overall and disease-free survival. The cohort had only about 16 patients, and the authors noted that larger samples and more detailed clinical data are needed. Tumor tissue showed significantly higher TCR diversity (inverse Simpson) than normal lung tissue, at roughly 430 vs 170 (P = 0.0075, Mann-Whitney U test). Because peripheral blood was not sequenced, the blood TCRbeta repertoires of the lung cancer patients in the study went unexamined. The top 100 clones made up a significantly larger cumulative share of the repertoire in normal lung than in tumor tissue.

Looking up the germline V gene (reference sequence) yields CDR1 DFQATT and CDR2 SNEGSKA. The CDR3 spans 13 residues, from the cysteine through the phenylalanine. The CDR3 DNA has 39 bases and is translated from base 1. RNA was isolated from bulk, unsorted tissue, and RNA quality was assessed with a NanoDrop ND-1000 and an Agilent 2100. Newly diagnosed lung cancer patients without prior chemotherapy who had been admitted for thoracic surgery in China between August and November 2014 were enrolled as donors. Patients who had received previous radiotherapy or chemotherapy, or who had another concurrent cancer, were excluded from the study. Pieces of surgical tissue measuring roughly 1-2.2 cm3 were kept in RNAlater solution and held at -80 degrees C until needed. A remark on this clonotype: The antigen it binds to is not known. The germline gene is not matched at one end of the junction; a read error may be the cause.

Library creation used multiplex PCR. Instrument used: Illumina HiSeq 2500. TCRbeta libraries were built by three rounds of nested PCR using primers (Table S4), following protocols modified from ARM-PCR. Before sequencing, PCR products of 200-500 bp were cut from the gel and purified using the QIAquick gel extraction kit. The study's processing was this. Reads were cleaned using Trimmomatic, were merged into complete CDR3 sequences using FLASH, and were assigned to V(D)J germline segments using MiTCR. Clonal diversity was calculated as the inverse Simpson's index using VDJtools. A read counted as productive if the sequence was in-frame and lacked a premature stop codon. In-frame beta chains were kept once TCRdb had trimmed the public reads at Q25 with fastp and called clones with MiXCR. A single entry per CDR3 protein holds the most common genes and DNA from its merged rows. None of the V and J calls come from the authors' own analysis; TCRdb made them. In all, the sample holds 70,000 to 90,000 distinct CDR3 sequences, and over 75% of those were seen once. Roughly 14% of the sample is taken by the ten largest.

The source is a woman aged 45-59 years with non-small cell lung cancer. Specimen: lung tumor tissue. This sequence uses TRBV20-1 and TRBJ2-7; 6 matching bases give a weak D call of TRBD1. The base sequence is TGTACTGCTAGGGAGAGCAGGGGCCACGAGCAGTACTTC. Its protein is CTARESRGHEQYF.